This entry lists 10 T cell receptor beta chains sequenced from one sample in a study of shared clonotypes between healthy human individuals. Data came from immunoSEQ multiplex PCR; TCRdb stores just in-frame clones and leaves some out. The sample lists roughly 760,000 clones; 74% were seen once. The sample was memory CD4+ T cells sorted from blood. Documented subset: CD45RA-negative fraction. These TCRs come from a woman aged 30 to 39 in good health.

The gene calls are TRBV2 and TRBJ2-1, with 10 bases identical to TRBD2. The CDR3 contains 15 residues. The germline V gene encodes CDR1 SNHLY and CDR2 FYNNEI. The ends lost 6 bases at V and 4 bases at J; junction bases unmatched: 6. The CDR3 protein is CASRGLARSYNEQFF. The CDR3 DNA reads TGTGCCAGCAGGGGACTAGCGAGGTCGTACAATGAGCAGTTCTTC.

V usage is TRBV7-7 and J usage is TRBJ2-3; 13 bases are a match to TRBD2. CDR1 SSHAT and CDR2 FNYEAQ come from the germline V gene (reference sequence). Trimming took 5 bases from V and 4 from J; bases not matched to a gene: 6. The CDR3 extends over 16 amino acids. As DNA, the CDR3 is TGTGCCAGCAGCCTTGGACTAGCGGGAGCGGCAGATACGCAGTATTTT. The encoded protein is CASSLGLAGAADTQYF.

The gene calls are TRBV19 and TRBJ2-2, with D hard to call. Germline-derived CDR1 and CDR2 are LNHDA and SQIVND (reference sequence). This CDR3 has 13 amino acids. The V and J ends lost 1 base and 6 bases respectively, with 6 bases between them. CDR3 residues: CASSIAQAGELFF. The CDR3 DNA sequence: TGTGCCAGTAGTATAGCGCAAGCCGGGGAGCTGTTTTTT.

The CDR3 spells CASSLLGLAESTDTQYF. The DNA of the CDR3 is TGTGCCAGCAGCCTATTGGGACTAGCGGAAAGCACAGATACGCAGTATTTT. V gene TRBV4-2 combines with J gene TRBJ2-3, with 11 positions matching TRBD2. Per germline, CDR1 LGHNA and CDR2 YNFKEQ. This CDR3 region has 17 residues. The ends lost 4 bases at V and 0 bases at J; junction bases unmatched: 6.

This sequence joins TRBV29-1 and TRBJ2-5; D not certain. Trimming stripped 7 bases from V and 5 bases from J, with 17 bases between. The germline V gene has CDR1 SQVTM and CDR2 ANQGSEA. The CDR3 is 13 residues long. Here the CDR3 reads CSAPTGQLETQYF. The DNA of the CDR3 is TGCAGCGCTCCAACCGGGCAGCTGGAGACCCAGTACTTC.

This clone has just one count. Here the CDR3 reads CAISRQGPNTEAFF. CDR3 nucleotide sequence: TGTGCCATCAGCAGACAGGGGCCAAACACTGAAGCTTTCTTT. The chain joins TRBV10-3 to TRBJ1-1, with TRBD1 identical over 8 bases. The germline gives CDR1 ENHRY, CDR2 SYGVKD. This CDR3 is built from 14 residues. V shed 6 bases and J 2 bases; nucleotides not matched to a gene: 5.

J is TRBJ2-6 and V is TRBV4-1; 12 bases fit TRBD2. CDR3 size: 22 residues. CDR1 is MGHRA and CDR2 is YSYEKL in the germline V gene. Trimming removed 2 bases from V and 3 bases from J; junction bases left unmatched: 17. CDR3 residues: CASSQRSLRLAGAGRGANVLTF. CDR3 sequence (DNA): TGCGCCAGCAGCCAACGTTCCCTGAGACTAGCGGGAGCGGGTCGTGGGGCCAACGTCCTGACTTTC.

The chain employs TRBV5-1 and TRBJ2-3, with D perhaps matching TRBD2 (5 bases). This CDR3 comprises 16 residues. V was shortened by 4 bases and J by 2 bases, with 17 bases between the two germline ends. CDR1 and CDR2 (germline): SGHRS, YFSETQ. Written as DNA, the CDR3 is TGCGCCAGCAGCCTACGAGACCCTAGCTACACAGATACGCAGTATTTT. Translation: CASSLRDPSYTDTQYF.

The V and J genes are TRBV5-1 and TRBJ2-1; 12 bases are a match to TRBD2. Per the germline V gene, CDR1 is SGHRS and CDR2 is YFSETQ. With V trimmed by 7 bases and J by 10 bases, 9 bases remained unmatched. This CDR3 comprises 14 residues. CDR3 sequence reads: CASATSGRLKEQFF. The CDR3 nucleotides are TGCGCCAGCGCTACTAGCGGGAGGTTGAAAGAGCAGTTCTTC.

The rearrangement uses TRBV7-9 and TRBJ2-1; tentatively, D is TRBD2 (5 bases). Trimming stripped 6 bases from V and 1 base from J, with 19 bases between. The CDR3 sequence is 17 residues long. Germline loops: CDR1 SEHNR, CDR2 FQNEAQ (reference sequence). The CDR3 sequence: CASSSTTSFVSYNEQFF. CDR3 DNA sequence: TGTGCCAGCAGTTCAACTACTAGTTTCGTTTCCTACAATGAGCAGTTCTTC.